What follows are 7 T cell receptor beta chains derived from one specimen sequenced in a study of cytomegalovirus exposure and HLA in healthy donors. The PCR employed 60 Vbeta primers together with 13 Jbeta primers. Some clones are missing from TCRdb's copy, which holds only in-frame ones; the method was immunoSEQ multiplex PCR. The repertoire consists of under 200,000 clones, with about two thirds occurring once and the leading ten covering 4% to 5.5%. Source material: PBMCs. The receptor source for this set is a woman aged 18-35 years in good health and CMV-seropositive.

The chain has TRBV4-3 and TRBJ1-1, with 7 bases matching TRBD1. Germline V gives CDR1 LGHNA, CDR2 YSLEER. V dropped 0 bases and J dropped 1; count of bases not matched to a gene: 14. This CDR3 is built from 19 residues. The CDR3 bases are TGCGCCAGCAGCCAAGATCTGCCAGGGGGTATCGGGGAGAACACTGAAGCTTTCTTT. Translating it yields CASSQDLPGGIGENTEAFF.

The gene calls are TRBV11-1 and TRBJ1-1; D gene ambiguous. Germline V gene data show CDR1 as SGHAT and CDR2 as FQDESV (reference sequence). CDR3 size: 16 residues. V lost 3 bases and J 1 base, leaving 15 bases between the germline ends. The CDR3 protein is CASSLGEWRGNTEAFF. DNA for the CDR3: TGTGCCAGCAGCTTGGGTGAATGGCGGGGGAACACTGAAGCTTTCTTT.

V and J are TRBV28 and TRBJ2-7, with 9 positions matching TRBD1. Germline CDR1 and CDR2: MDHEN and SYDVKM. The CDR3 runs to 15 residues. J gave up 3 bases and V 5 bases, and 8 bases lay outside the gene matches. The CDR3 DNA sequence: TGTGCCAGCAGTCTCAGTACAGGGGGCTTCTACGAGCAGTACTTC. Protein sequence: CASSLSTGGFYEQYF.

The chain joins TRBV7-9 to TRBJ2-4; D remains unclear. CDR1 SEHNR and CDR2 FQNEAQ come from the germline V gene (reference sequence). Between the trimmed V and J ends, which lost 2 bases and 5 bases, there was a span of 13 bases. This CDR3 spans 15 amino acids. The CDR3 loop is CASSLSLPIQNIQYF. CDR3 nucleotides: TGTGCCAGCAGCTTATCATTACCTATCCAAAACATTCAGTACTTC.

Details on this clone: At the DNA level, this CDR3 is encoded by other sequences in the same sample as well. The CDR3 DNA is TGTGCCAGCAGCTTGACAGGGGGTTCCTACGAGCAGTACTTC. Translated, it gives CASSLTGGSYEQYF. The V and J genes are TRBV7-2 and TRBJ2-7, with 9 bases aligning to TRBD1. The CDR3 extends over 14 amino acids. CDR1 and CDR2 from the germline V gene are SGHTA and FQGNSA. V trimming: 3 bases; J trimming: 1 base; junction bases outside the gene matches: 1.

The chain couples TRBV7-9 to TRBJ2-5, with a weak D call TRBD1 (6 bases). Germline V lookup: CDR1 SEHNR, CDR2 FQNEAQ (reference sequence). The V gene lost 8 bases and the J gene lost 3 bases, with 16 bases spanning the gap. The CDR3 is 14 residues long. CDR3 coding DNA: TGTGCCAGCGTGATACAGGGTATCAAAGAGACCCAGTACTTC. Amino acids: CASVIQGIKETQYF.

The chain carries TRBV7-2 and TRBJ2-1, with 9 bases lining up with TRBD1. CDR1 is SGHTA, CDR2 FQGNSA, per germline. V was clipped by 4 bases and J by 3 bases; unmatched bases: 4. The CDR3 contains 15 residues. The DNA of the CDR3 is TGTGCCAGCAGCTCTACAGGGGGCTACTACAATGAGCAGTTCTTC. Protein product: CASSSTGGYYNEQFF.